Presented here are 22 T cell receptor beta chains from one specimen sequenced in a study of control samples from healthy donors and cancer patients. Clones were sequenced by immunoSEQ multiplex PCR, and TCRdb holds only the in-frame ones, with some missing. The sample has nearly 55,000 clones; 95% to 97% are singletons. The sequencing sample was made of blood. These receptors were obtained from a woman aged 25 to 39 in good health.

This sequence joins TRBV30 and TRBJ2-1, with 8 nucleotides matching TRBD2. Germline V gene data show CDR1 as GTSNPN and CDR2 as SVGIG (reference sequence). Trimming took 0 bases from V and 2 from J; bases not matched to a gene: 9. The CDR3 is 17 amino acids. CDR3 loop: CAWSVQGAGGPYNEQFF. CDR3 nucleotide sequence: TGTGCCTGGAGTGTACAAGGGGCGGGAGGCCCCTACAATGAGCAGTTCTTC.

This sequence joins TRBV28 and TRBJ2-7; 13 bases agree with TRBD2. V dropped 2 bases and J dropped 4; count of bases not matched to a gene: 5. The CDR3 is 16 amino acids. Germline assignment: CDR1 MDHEN and CDR2 SYDVKM. CDR3 in amino acids: CASSLTGLAGAYEQYF. The CDR3 region has the DNA TGTGCCAGCAGTTTAACCGGACTAGCGGGAGCATACGAGCAGTACTTC.

This clone came up once. The chain couples TRBV2 to TRBJ1-6; 8 nucleotides agree with TRBD1. V trimming: 4 bases; J trimming: 10 bases; junction bases outside the gene matches: 6. The CDR3 loop spans 14 amino acids. Germline V gene lookup returns CDR1 SNHLY and CDR2 FYNNEI. In DNA, the CDR3 is TGTGCCAGCAGTGTCGACAGGGGACGCTCACCCCTCCACTTT. Its protein is CASSVDRGRSPLHF.

The chain carries TRBV28 and TRBJ2-7, with a weak D call TRBD2 (5 bases). Trimming pared 8 bases from V and 3 bases from J, leaving 11 bases between. The germline gives CDR1 MDHEN, CDR2 SYDVKM. This CDR3 has 12 residues. CDR3 coding DNA: TGTGCCAGCTCGGACTCCGTCTACGAGCAGTACTTC. Its protein product is CASSDSVYEQYF.

The chain joins TRBV27 to TRBJ2-2; D might be TRBD1 (6 bases). Germline V CDR1 and CDR2: MNHEY, SMNVEV (reference sequence). The CDR3 length is 15 residues. With 8 bases removed from V and 7 bases from J, the gap between germline ends came to 20 bases. CDR3 DNA: TGTGCCAGCCTCCCCTTGACAGGCCCGGTCGGGGAGCTGTTTTTT. It translates to CASLPLTGPVGELFF.

This clone was seen once. This chain connects TRBV29-1 to TRBJ1-1; D not certain. This CDR3 has 12 residues. Germline loops: CDR1 SQVTM, CDR2 ANQGSEA. V dropped 4 bases and J dropped 0 bases, with 6 bases sitting between them. CDR3 protein: CSVVPLNTEAFF. The CDR3 DNA follows: TGCAGCGTTGTGCCGTTGAACACTGAAGCTTTCTTT.

This clone was recorded once. The V and J genes are TRBV7-8 and TRBJ2-7; 10 bases are a match to TRBD2. The CDR3 loop spans 16 amino acids. V lost 0 bases, J lost 9 bases, and 11 bases stayed unmatched. Germline values: CDR1 SGHVS, CDR2 FQNEAQ. The CDR3 loop is CASSLALAGASNGQYF. CDR3 bases: TGTGCCAGCAGCTTAGCGCTAGCGGGAGCGTCCAACGGGCAGTACTTC.

CDR3 sequence (DNA): TGCGCCAGCAGCTCAGACCCCGTGGCCGGGGAGCTGTTTTTT. Translated, it gives CASSSDPVAGELFF. This chain joins TRBV5-1 and TRBJ2-2; D not certain. The ends were cut back, 3 bases at V and 6 bases at J, with 12 bases in the middle. Germline CDR1 reads SGHRS; CDR2 reads YFSETQ. This CDR3 spans 14 amino acids.

The chain carries TRBV9 and TRBJ1-1; D is undetermined. Germline loops: CDR1 SGDLS, CDR2 YYNGEE. This CDR3 comprises 14 residues. V gave up 0 bases and J gave up 1 base, with 7 bases separating them. The CDR3 region is CASSVGGQNTEAFF. Written as DNA, the CDR3 is TGTGCCAGCAGCGTAGGAGGGCAGAACACTGAAGCTTTCTTT.

The chain links TRBV28 to TRBJ1-5; possible D gene TRBD1, 5 bases. Trimming took off 3 bases at V and 1 base at J, with 10 bases between the two ends. Germline CDR1 MDHEN, CDR2 SYDVKM. CDR3 size: 15 residues. The CDR3 here is CASSFGGGSNQPQHF. The CDR3 DNA is TGTGCCAGCAGTTTCGGGGGGGGAAGCAATCAGCCCCAGCATTTT.

CDR3: CASSVEYQGTQYF. CDR3 nucleotides: TGTGCCAGCAGCGTTGAATACCAGGGGACCCAGTACTTC. The chain links TRBV9 to TRBJ2-5, with D maybe TRBD1 (5 bases). Germline V gives CDR1 SGDLS, CDR2 YYNGEE. The CDR3 loop spans 13 amino acids. Trimming left V 2 bases short and J 7 bases short, with 12 bases between.

The J gene is TRBJ1-2, the V gene TRBV7-9; no definite D call. The CDR3 consists of 12 residues. Trimming removed 0 bases at V and 3 bases at J, with 2 bases between. Germline V CDR1 and CDR2: SEHNR, FQNEAQ (reference sequence). The CDR3 bases are TGTGCCAGCAGCTTAGCAGACTATGGCTACACCTTC. Protein product: CASSLADYGYTF.

The chain recombines TRBV19 with TRBJ2-7; possibly TRBD1 for D (6 bases). CDR3 length: 15 amino acids. Per the germline V gene, CDR1 is LNHDA and CDR2 is SQIVND (reference sequence). V dropped 4 bases and J dropped 3 bases, with 16 bases sitting between them. The CDR3 reads CASSSLTGTNYEQYF. CDR3 coding DNA: TGTGCCAGTAGTAGCCTAACAGGGACAAACTACGAGCAGTACTTC.

DNA for the CDR3: TGTGCCAGCAGTTTTGGGGGCCGGGGAGAGCAGTACTTC. Translation: CASSFGGRGEQYF. The chain carries TRBV12-3 or TRBV12-4 and TRBJ2-7; maybe TRBD1 (6 bases). This CDR3 comprises 13 residues. V was pared by 3 bases and J by 7 bases, with 13 bases between.

This clone was detected once. The J gene is TRBJ2-3, the V gene TRBV18, with D possibly TRBD2 on 5 matching bases. The CDR3 has 15 amino acids. V lost 3 bases and J lost 2, with 12 bases in between. Germline V lookup: CDR1 KGHSH, CDR2 LQKENI. CDR3 sequence reads: CASSPPGDPTDTQYF. DNA for the CDR3: TGTGCCAGCTCACCCCCCGGGGATCCCACAGATACGCAGTATTTT.

The rearrangement links TRBV19 to TRBJ2-1, with D tentatively TRBD2 (5 bases). Germline loops: CDR1 LNHDA, CDR2 SQIVND (reference sequence). This CDR3 region has 16 residues. V lost 4 bases and J lost 0, with 13 bases in between. The CDR3 region has the DNA TGTGCCAGTAGTAAGCGGCCGGGGAGCTCCTACAATGAGCAGTTCTTC. Its protein is CASSKRPGSSYNEQFF.

V is TRBV11-2 and J is TRBJ1-4; 7 bases fit TRBD1. This CDR3 has 15 residues. Per germline, CDR1 SGHAT and CDR2 FQNNGV. The V segment lost 1 base and the J segment 5 bases; nucleotides outside the gene matches: 4. The CDR3 nucleotides read TGTGCCAGCAGCTTAGGGGACAGAGAAAATGAAAAACTGTTTTTT. This codes for CASSLGDRENEKLFF. The complete variable domain, with remaining parts taken from reference TRBV11-2 and TRBJ1-4, reads EAGVAQSPRYKIIEKRQSVAFWCNPISGHATLYWYQQILGQGPKLLIQFQNNGVVDDSQLPKDRFSAERLKGVDSTLKIQPAKLEDSAVYLCASSLGDRENEKLFFGSGTQLSVL.

This clone was detected only a few times. The CDR3 sequence is CASRTIHEAGELFF. The CDR3 bases are TGTGCCAGCCGGACTATTCATGAGGCCGGGGAGCTGTTTTTT. This chain joins TRBV6-4 and TRBJ2-2; possible D gene TRBD2, 6 bases. Trimming removed 8 bases at V and 6 bases at J, with 16 bases between. This CDR3 comprises 14 residues. Germline V CDR1 and CDR2: MRHNA, SNTAGT.

V and J are TRBV2 and TRBJ2-2; TRBD2 aligns across 14 bases. The CDR3 length is 17 residues. Germline loops: CDR1 SNHLY, CDR2 FYNNEI. Trimming removed 4 bases from V and 1 base from J; junction bases left unmatched: 2. The CDR3 loop reads CASSGGLAGGNTGELFF. DNA of the CDR3: TGTGCCAGCAGTGGCGGACTAGCGGGGGGGAACACCGGGGAGCTGTTTTTT.

V is TRBV21-1 and J is TRBJ2-5. TRBV21-1 is classified as a pseudogene. This CDR3 is built from 15 residues. This CDR3 is CASSNPGPWGETQYF. The CDR3, as DNA: TGTGCCAGCAGCAACCCGGGACCCTGGGGGGAGACCCAGTACTTC.

The chain employs TRBV4-1 and TRBJ1-4; 7 bases align to TRBD1. Germline CDR1 reads MGHRA; CDR2 reads YSYEKL. The V gene end was trimmed by 0 bases and the J gene end by 8 bases; junction bases not matched to a gene: 6. This CDR3 region has 15 residues. CDR3 region: CASSQEGRGGEKLFF. In DNA, the CDR3 is TGCGCCAGCAGCCAAGAGGGCAGGGGGGGGGAAAAACTGTTTTTT.

This rearrangement joins TRBV29-1 to TRBJ2-3; D call uncertain. V was clipped by 0 bases and J by 1 base, with 17 bases between them. Germline CDR1 and CDR2: SQVTM and ANQGSEA. The CDR3 is 17 amino acids. The CDR3 bases are TGCAGCGTTGAAGATCTAAGGGCCGACGGCGGCACAGATACGCAGTATTTT. Amino acid sequence: CSVEDLRADGGTDTQYF.